The sequence of this T cell receptor beta chain was determined in a study of shared clonotypes between healthy human individuals. Study conclusions and caveats: The authors expected sequencing depth to affect clonotype sharing among donors.

With regard to this clone: Its antigen is unknown.

Sequencing used immunoSEQ multiplex PCR; TCRdb keeps in-frame clones, though not all of them. Altogether hundreds of thousands of clones are present, around 78% being singletons, with the ten largest covering about 12%. The CDR3 is made up of 15 amino acids. Trimming left V 3 bases short and J 2 bases short, with 14 bases between. The sequence derives from a middle-aged woman in good health. Some clones in this sample may be carry-over from other donors' samples. The sequenced material came from PBMCs. The genes are TRBV23-1 and TRBJ2-7, with D possibly being TRBD2 (6 bases). Being an ORF, TRBV23-1 has a function that is uncertain. CDR3 sequence (DNA): TGCGCCAGCAGTCACGGGGCTAGCGAGACCTACGAGCAGTACTTC. It is translated as CASSHGASETYEQYF.